The sequence of this T cell receptor (beta chain) was determined in a study of monozygotic twins with inflammatory bowel disease. Each of the TCR libraries took roughly 3,700 ng of total RNA. Template switching was used to attach UMIs, which incorporated a 6-nucleotide sample barcode. PCR of TCRalpha and TCRbeta cDNA was nested, with two rounds of approximately 16 and 10 cycles. TCRdb reanalyzed the 5' RACE reads, giving one entry per CDR3 protein sequence and no DNA. The sample includes about 300,000 distinct CDR3 sequences. A roughly 2.5 ml blood sample was drawn per donor. Sequencing was carried out using blood. The receptor's source is a human donor with ulcerative colitis or Crohn's disease, or a healthy co-twin of an affected twin (not recorded which).

CDR3 amino acids: CSAQIGSGEYNEQFF. The J gene is TRBJ2-1, the V gene TRBV20-1; the D call from TCRdb, TRBD2, cannot be confirmed without DNA. Per the germline V gene, CDR1 is DFQATT and CDR2 is SNEGSKA (reference sequence). The CDR3 consists of 15 residues.